The TCR beta chain under discussion was sequenced for a study of CD8+ T cells in alopecia areata. About the study: Tofacitinib lasted 6 to 18 months, then 6 months off drug.

This clone was seen a few times. RNA extraction was followed by reverse transcription into cDNA, which acted as the sequencing template. The table came from immunoSEQ multiplex PCR; TCRdb's copy has only in-frame clones and leaves some out. The profile covers hundreds of thousands of clones, with approximately 38% appearing a single time and 0.48% taken by the ten largest. The germline V gene has CDR1 LNHDA and CDR2 SQIVND (reference sequence). V was pared by 6 bases and J by 1 base, with 9 bases between. The length of the CDR3 is 13 residues. Specified treatment: oral pan-JAK inhibitor, 5-10 mg twice daily.

This TCR derives from a human donor with alopecia areata. The sequences come from CD4+ T cells sorted from blood, collected around week 30, from a patient treated with tofacitinib. The V gene is TRBV19, the J gene TRBJ1-1, with D maybe TRBD1 (5 bases). CDR3 loop: CASRSQGNTEAFF. Written as DNA, the CDR3 is TGTGCCAGTAGATCCCAGGGGAACACTGAAGCTTTCTTT.